This TCR beta chain was profiled in a study of blood T cell repertoires in COVID-19. Study-level information: In each case, the material was cDNA or gDNA derived from T cells, B-cell-depleted T cells, or PBMCs.

The ends were cut back, 2 bases at V and 4 bases at J, with 17 bases in the middle. The germline V gene has CDR1 LGHDT and CDR2 YNNKEL (reference sequence). CDR3 length equals 16 residues. Repertoires were generated with immunoSEQ multiplex PCR, while TCRdb's copy carries only in-frame clones and drops some. Here the sample spans about 350,000 clones, roughly 90% being singletons. The sequenced sample was peripheral blood. This clonotype was obtained from a woman aged 55-70 years with COVID-19, enrolled during active disease. J is TRBJ2-5 and V is TRBV3-1 (or the pseudogene TRBV3-2); D perhaps matches TRBD2 (7 bases). The CDR3 sequence: CASSQFRGATLETQYF. DNA of the CDR3: TGTGCCAGCAGCCAATTCCGGGGGGCCACTCTAGAGACCCAGTACTTC.